This T cell receptor beta chain was observed in a study of response to subunit inactivated influenza vaccine (dated by TCRdb to between 2018 and 2020). Describing the broader study: To follow how T cells responded to a trivalent subunit inactivated influenza vaccine, the researchers relied on deep quantitative profiling of the T cell receptor repertoire. Results and caveats for the whole study, not just this receptor: The authors suggested that each seasonal influenza vaccination may recruit only a limited number of new T cells.

Library generation was performed with RT-PCR. Sequenced on an Illumina HiSeq 2500. TCRdb itself trimmed the public reads at Q25 with fastp, ran MiXCR and retained productive beta chains. Under each unique CDR3 protein, matching rows form one entry showing the most common genes and DNA. This sample lists 650,000 or so distinct CDR3 sequences; 12% to 15% were detected once. The ten top clones hold 7.6% of the sample. This clonotype has only a few counts. Its recognized antigen is unknown. Per-nucleotide qualities are absent, and no much larger clonotype sits a single base away. Trimming costs V 4 bases and J 5 bases, and their ends lie 12 bases apart. Its CDR3 holds 13 amino acids, cysteine through phenylalanine. Just CDR3 DNA is preserved here, 39 bases in frame from base 1. The CDR1 and CDR2 encoded by the germline V gene are MDHEN and SYDVKM.

The origin of this receptor is a man aged 45 to 65 who received an inactivated influenza vaccine. Donor details come from another sample of the same person, matched by shared clones. This chain joins TRBV28 to TRBJ2-7, with the identity of the D gene unclear. The sequencing used PBMCs from blood, collected approximately 15 days before vaccination. DNA sequence: TGTGCCAGCAGTTCCCCAATGGCACACGAGCAGTACTTC. It translates to CASSSPMAHEQYF. Supplemented by the reference TRBV28 and TRBJ2-7 proteins around the CDR3, the complete variable domain is DVKVTQSSRYLVKRTGEKVFLECVQDMDHENMFWYRQDPGLGLRLIYFSYDVKMKEKGDIPEGYSVSREKKERFSLILESASTNQTSMYLCASSSPMAHEQYFGPGTRLTVT.